This T cell receptor (beta chain) was sequenced for a study of T cells in Graves' hyperthyroidism and ophthalmopathy. Whole-study findings and limits: Blood held most thyroid clonotypes expanded above 0.001 frequency. The model anticipated ophthalmopathy a median around six months pre-onset.

A note on this clonotype: Its antigen is unidentified.

CDR3 length: 15 residues. V was pared by 3 bases and J by 3 bases, with 11 bases between. Per germline, CDR1 LNHDA and CDR2 SQIVND (reference sequence). In making diagnoses, clinical symptoms, serum thyroxine and TRAb, thyroid ultrasound and orbital computed tomography were all used. Researchers amplified the TCR beta CDR3 regions from RNA transcripts. Initially, a first-round RT-PCR of the TCR CDR3 employed the HTBI primer set. Each CDR3 protein is one row after TCRdb ran MiXCR on the multiplex PCR reads. The table shows about 510,000 distinct CDR3 sequences, with roughly 45% occurring only once. The sample taken for sequencing was peripheral blood or thyroid tissue (not recorded which). This chain uses TRBV19 with TRBJ2-2; D tentatively fits TRBD1 or TRBD2 (5 bases each). This clonotype was obtained from an adult woman with Graves' disease, either hyperthyroidism or ophthalmopathy (not recorded which). For the CDR3, the DNA is TGTGCCAGTAGTATCCGGGGACCTTACACCGGGGAGCTGTTTTTT. Protein sequence: CASSIRGPYTGELFF.